Below, 26 T cell receptor beta chains from the same sample are listed, as sequenced in a study of preoperative IRX-2 immunotherapy in early breast cancer. Repertoires were generated with immunoSEQ multiplex PCR, while TCRdb's copy carries only in-frame clones and drops some. There are 25,000 to 30,000 clones in the sample; 70% to 85% occur only once, and approximately 3% lies in the top ten. Sample treatment: preoperative locoregional IRX-2 cytokine immunotherapy. Collection of the sample occurred from a patient treated with IRX-2 immunotherapy. Receptors originate from a human donor with breast cancer.

V and J are TRBV6-8 and TRBJ2-1; 8 bases align to TRBD1. The CDR3 has 15 residues. Germline trimming cut 10 bases from V and 3 bases from J; bases unmatched to any gene: 11. Germline CDR1 and CDR2: MNHGY and SAAAGT. CDR3 sequence: CAIMAGTGIYNEQFF. In DNA, the CDR3 is TGTGCCATCATGGCCGGGACAGGTATCTACAATGAGCAGTTCTTC.

The chain is built from TRBV11-3 and TRBJ1-1; D is perhaps TRBD1 (6 bases). Germline-derived CDR1 and CDR2 are SGHNT and YENEEA. The CDR3 has 14 amino acids. Trimming took 5 bases from V and 6 from J, leaving 16 bases between them. The CDR3 protein is CASSMDSEWAEAFF. DNA of the CDR3: TGTGCCAGCAGCATGGACAGTGAATGGGCTGAAGCTTTCTTT.

The chain employs TRBV19 and TRBJ2-1; the D call may be TRBD1 or TRBD2 (5 bases each). V shed 3 bases and J shed 7 bases, with 10 bases lying between them. The germline gives CDR1 LNHDA, CDR2 SQIVND (reference sequence). This CDR3 comprises 13 residues. CDR3 in amino acids: CASSIGANNEQFF. The CDR3 region has the DNA TGTGCCAGTAGTATCGGGGCGAATAATGAGCAGTTCTTC.

The chain joins TRBV27 to TRBJ2-1; D is uncertain. Between the trimmed V and J ends, which lost 4 bases and 0 bases, there was a span of 13 bases. Germline V gene data show CDR1 as MNHEY and CDR2 as SMNVEV (reference sequence). CDR3 size: 16 residues. The CDR3 DNA reads as TGTGCCAGCAGTTCCCCCTTGAGGAGCTCCTACAATGAGCAGTTCTTC. It is translated as CASSSPLRSSYNEQFF.

This chain links TRBV10-3 with TRBJ2-7, with 8 nucleotides matching TRBD2. V gave up 0 bases and J gave up 2 bases; unmatched junction bases: 6. CDR1 is ENHRY, CDR2 SYGVKD, per germline. The CDR3 extends over 16 amino acids. In DNA, the CDR3 is TGTGCCATCAGTGAGTCTTTAGCGGGGAGAACCTACGAGCAGTACTTC. Translation: CAISESLAGRTYEQYF.

The J gene is TRBJ2-3, the V gene TRBV28, with D tentatively TRBD2 (5 bases). Trimming pared 5 bases from V and 5 bases from J, leaving 17 bases between. Germline V gene sequence: CDR1 MDHEN, CDR2 SYDVKM. This CDR3 is 15 amino acids long. Here the CDR3 DNA reads TGTGCCAGCAGTCATCAGGAGAGGAGGTTAGATACGCAGTATTTT. It translates to CASSHQERRLDTQYF.

CDR3 nucleotide sequence: TGTGCAACCCGGCGGGACAGGGGGCTCGCAGGGCAGCCCCAGCATTTT. Protein: CATRRDRGLAGQPQHF. This chain uses TRBV6-8 with TRBJ1-5; 12 bases fit TRBD1. Germline V lookup: CDR1 MNHGY, CDR2 SAAAGT. CDR3 length equals 16 residues.

The chain employs TRBV6-8 and TRBJ2-5; D remains ambiguous. Germline loops: CDR1 MNHGY, CDR2 SAAAGT. The ends were cut back, 2 bases at V and 2 bases at J, with 9 bases in the middle. The CDR3 is 14 residues long. Written as DNA, the CDR3 is TGTGCCAGCAGTTACGGCGAGACTCAAGAGACCCAGTACTTC. Translated, it gives CASSYGETQETQYF.

CDR3 sequence reads: CASSLGQGWGGELFF. The CDR3 bases are TGTGCCAGCAGCCTTGGACAGGGTTGGGGCGGGGAGCTGTTTTTT. V usage is TRBV28 and J usage is TRBJ2-2; 8 bases fit TRBD1. The CDR3 has 15 amino acids. V gave up 6 bases and J gave up 7 bases; unmatched junction bases: 10. Germline CDR1 and CDR2: MDHEN and SYDVKM. Filled out from reference TRBV28 and TRBJ2-2, the complete variable domain reads DVKVTQSSRYLVKRTGEKVFLECVQDMDHENMFWYRQDPGLGLRLIYFSYDVKMKEKGDIPEGYSVSREKKERFSLILESASTNQTSMYLCASSLGQGWGGELFFGEGSRLTVL.

The chain couples TRBV6-7 to TRBJ1-2; D not resolved. TRBV6-7 is an open reading frame, and its role is uncertain. The CDR3 totals 16 residues. The V end was cut by 5 bases, the J end by 4 bases, with 20 bases between. The CDR3 bases are TGTGCCAGCAGTGAAGCGCTCTCCCAATTTAGCTATGGCTACACCTTC. It translates to CASSEALSQFSYGYTF.

A word on this clone: The junction departs from germline at one end; a sequencing error may be responsible. The chain carries TRBV6-8 and TRBJ1-5, with 7 bases identical to TRBD1. Per germline, CDR1 MNHGY and CDR2 SAAAGT. The CDR3 has 15 amino acids. CDR3 sequence reads: CAISARGLGNQPQHF. CDR3 DNA: TGTGCCATCAGTGCGAGGGGGCTCGGCAATCAGCCCCAGCATTTT.

V usage is TRBV15 and J usage is TRBJ1-5; D is perhaps TRBD1 (5 bases). CDR3 length: 14 residues. V lost 7 bases to trimming and J lost 6 bases, with 16 bases between them. The V gene's germline CDR1 is LNHNV and CDR2 YYDKDF (reference sequence). The CDR3 DNA is TGTGCCACCACGGCTGGGGGTTTCTCTCAGCCCCAGCATTTT. Translating gives CATTAGGFSQPQHF.

V and J are TRBV1 and TRBJ1-1. TRBV1 is labeled a pseudogene. The CDR3 is 16 amino acids. The DNA of the CDR3 is TGCGCCAGCAGTCGTCAACCGGGACTAACGGACACTGAAGCTTTCTTT. This sequence encodes CASSRQPGLTDTEAFF.

V is TRBV6-8 and J is TRBJ2-7; no clear D gene. V gave up 5 bases and J gave up 6 bases, with 17 bases separating them. Germline CDR1 MNHGY, CDR2 SAAAGT. CDR3 length equals 14 residues. CDR3 in amino acids: CASSGGEQWPEQYF. DNA of the CDR3: TGTGCCAGCAGTGGCGGAGAGCAGTGGCCCGAGCAGTACTTC.

V is TRBV6-8 and J is TRBJ1-2; TRBD1 agrees at 7 bases. Germline CDR1 is MNHGY and CDR2 is SAAAGT. The CDR3 totals 12 residues. The ends lost 6 bases at V and 7 bases at J; junction bases unmatched: 5. CDR3 sequence reads: CASRTGRGGYTF. DNA of the CDR3: TGTGCCAGCAGGACAGGGAGGGGTGGCTACACCTTC.

This clone came up once. The rearrangement uses TRBV11-3 and TRBJ2-5; 11 bases align to TRBD1. Trimming cost V 5 bases and J 4 bases; bases outside gene matches: 6. The CDR3 contains 15 residues. Germline V lookup: CDR1 SGHNT, CDR2 YENEEA. The CDR3 nucleotides read TGTGCCAGCAGCCCCGGGACAGGGGGTCGAGAGACCCAGTACTTC. It encodes CASSPGTGGRETQYF.

The gene calls are TRBV30 and TRBJ2-1; tentative D call: TRBD1 (5 bases). Germline-derived CDR1 and CDR2 are GTSNPN and SVGIG (reference sequence). Trimming removed 0 bases from V and 8 bases from J, with 11 bases in between. This CDR3 region has 13 residues. The CDR3 is CAWSVGGAHEQFF. Written as DNA, the CDR3 is TGTGCCTGGAGTGTAGGTGGGGCACATGAGCAGTTCTTC.

The J gene is TRBJ2-7, the V gene TRBV6-8; TRBD1 might be the D (5 bases). There are 12 residues in the CDR3. Germline V lookup: CDR1 MNHGY, CDR2 SAAAGT. Trimming took 5 bases from V and 4 from J, leaving 9 bases between them. CDR3 sequence: CASSPKGYEQYF. CDR3 nucleotide sequence: TGTGCCAGCAGTCCGAAGGGGTACGAGCAGTACTTC.

CDR3 DNA: TGCAGCGTCGAAATCGGCCCGGCTAACTATGGCTACACCTTC. It yields the protein CSVEIGPANYGYTF. The rearrangement uses TRBV29-1 and TRBJ1-2; D not certain. Germline lookup yields CDR1 SQVTM and CDR2 ANQGSEA. The CDR3 is 14 amino acids. Trimming took off 6 bases at V and 0 bases at J, with 14 bases between the two ends.

In DNA form, the CDR3 reads TGCGCCAGCAGCCGAGGGGGCGCGAGCTACGAGCAGTACTTC. It is translated as CASSRGGASYEQYF. This chain uses TRBV1 with TRBJ2-7; TRBD1, the D gene given by the table, was not confirmed from the DNA. TRBV1 is a pseudogene segment. This CDR3 has 14 amino acids.

This chain connects TRBV7-4 to TRBJ1-1; tentatively, D is TRBD1 (5 bases). Germline V lookup: CDR1 SGHVT, CDR2 SQSDAQ. V lost 6 bases and J 2 bases, leaving 10 bases between the germline ends. The CDR3 totals 13 residues. The CDR3 is CASRPGTNTEAFF. The CDR3 nucleotides are TGTGCCAGCAGACCGGGGACCAACACTGAAGCTTTCTTT.

V usage is TRBV14 and J usage is TRBJ2-3; 10 bases align to TRBD2. From germline, CDR1 is SGHDN and CDR2 FVKESK. The CDR3 extends over 17 amino acids. V lost 4 bases and J lost 0; bases outside the gene matches: 7. In DNA, the CDR3 is TGTGCCAGCAGCCTTGGACTAGCGGTAACTAGCACAGATACGCAGTATTTT. Its protein is CASSLGLAVTSTDTQYF. The full variable domain, its missing parts supplied by reference TRBV14 and TRBJ2-3, is EAGVTQFPSHSVIEKGQTVTLRCDPISGHDNLYWYRRVMGKEIKFLLHFVKESKQDESGMPNNRFLAERTGGTYSTLKVQPAELEDSGVYFCASSLGLAVTSTDTQYFGPGTRLTVL.

The gene calls are TRBV12-5 and TRBJ1-4; D remains ambiguous. The germline V gene encodes CDR1 LGHNT and CDR2 FRNRAP. The length of the CDR3 is 13 residues. CDR3 residues: CASCLRRGEKLFF. The CDR3 nucleotides read TGTGCCAGCTGTTTGCGGAGAGGTGAAAAACTGTTTTTT. The full variable domain, in which reference TRBV12-5 and TRBJ1-4 provide the parts outside the CDR3, is DARVTQTPRHKVTEMGQEVTMRCQPILGHNTVFWYRQTMMQGLELLAYFRNRAPLDDSGMPKDRFSAEMPDATLATLKIQPSEPRDSAVYFCASCLRRGEKLFFGSGTQLSVL.

This clone was observed a single time. CDR3 sequence: CAWSGAGELFF. DNA of the CDR3: TGTGCCTGGAGTGGGGCCGGGGAGCTGTTTTTT. The chain employs TRBV30 and TRBJ2-2; D ambiguous. This CDR3 contains 11 residues. V lost 1 base, J lost 6 bases, and 3 bases lay in between. CDR1 and CDR2 (germline): GTSNPN, SVGIG (reference sequence).

In this sample, this clone turned up once. This rearrangement joins TRBV6-8 to TRBJ1-2; D is unclear. Germline V gene data show CDR1 as MNHGY and CDR2 as SAAAGT. The CDR3 spans 12 residues. Trimming left V 7 bases short and J 8 bases short, with 14 bases between. DNA of the CDR3: TGTGCCAGCACCCTCGGATTAGGAGGCTACACCTTC. Amino acids: CASTLGLGGYTF.

The chain joins TRBV6-8 to TRBJ1-1; TRBD1 matches 10 bases. This CDR3 spans 14 amino acids. J lost 0 bases, V lost 5 bases, and 0 bases had no gene match. Germline V lookup: CDR1 MNHGY, CDR2 SAAAGT. DNA of the CDR3: TGTGCCAGCAGTGGGACAGGGGTGAACACTGAAGCTTTCTTT. Its protein product is CASSGTGVNTEAFF.